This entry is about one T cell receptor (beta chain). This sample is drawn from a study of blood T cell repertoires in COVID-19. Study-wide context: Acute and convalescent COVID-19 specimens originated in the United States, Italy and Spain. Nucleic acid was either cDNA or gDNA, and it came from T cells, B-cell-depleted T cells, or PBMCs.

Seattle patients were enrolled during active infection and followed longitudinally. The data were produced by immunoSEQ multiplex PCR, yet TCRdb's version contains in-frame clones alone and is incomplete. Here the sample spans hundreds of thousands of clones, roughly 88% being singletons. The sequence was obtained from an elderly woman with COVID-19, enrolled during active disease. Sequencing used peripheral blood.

The CDR3 region is CASSLQSGGAADTQYF. The CDR3 DNA sequence: TGTGCCAGCAGCTTACAGAGCGGGGGGGCCGCAGATACGCAGTATTTT. This chain uses TRBV7-3 with TRBJ2-3; 10 bases match TRBD2. Germline loops: CDR1 SGHTA, CDR2 FQGTGA. Trimming removed 2 bases from V and 4 bases from J; junction bases left unmatched: 6. The CDR3 is 16 residues long.